This T cell receptor (beta chain) was profiled in a study of cytomegalovirus exposure and HLA in healthy donors. Whole-study context: The early release's HLA-typed donors yielded roughly 85 million unique TCRs.

Between the trimmed V and J ends, which lost 7 bases and 0 bases, there was a span of 19 bases. Germline CDR1 is MDHEN and CDR2 is SYDVKM. This CDR3 has 16 amino acids. Overall study findings and caveats: Sequencing artifact likely explains a cluster of highly shared sequence variants. There were fewer than 200 TCR beta chains listed as cytomegalovirus-associated.

With respect to this clone: Its antigen is not identified.

PCR used 60 Vbeta primers and 13 Jbeta primers. Measured with immunoSEQ multiplex PCR; TCRdb has only the in-frame clones, and not every one. The sample shows over 35,000 clones, around three quarters of them seen only once. J is TRBJ2-7 and V is TRBV28; maybe TRBD1 (5 bases). This clonotype was obtained from a man aged 25-45 years in good health and CMV-seronegative. Material for sequencing was PBMCs. The CDR3: CASTPGHSMSSYEQYF. For the CDR3, the DNA is TGTGCCAGCACCCCAGGGCACAGTATGAGCTCCTACGAGCAGTACTTC.